This TCR beta chain was captured by sequencing in a study of metastatic and nonmetastatic thyroid tumors. MiXCR re-clonotyped the PCR reads for TCRdb. The data contain 50,000 or so clones, under 30% of them singletons. Study-level points and caveats: It was reported that TCR beta diversity was significantly higher in malignant thyroid tumors than benign nodules, in blood and tumor.

This clone was seen at least ten times. Its antigen is unidentified. A read error may be the cause here, since a much bigger clone is one base away. The CDR3 extends over 12 amino acids. With 11 bases removed from V and 4 bases from J, the gap between germline ends came to 12 bases. From germline, CDR1 is LNHNV and CDR2 YYDKDF (reference sequence). Thyroid surgery was preceded by no treatment in any patient. Sequencing used blood. This receptor was identified in a male donor with papillary thyroid cancer or a benign thyroid nodule (not recorded which). Some clones in this sample may be carry-over from other donors' samples. The chain joins TRBV15 to TRBJ2-1, with a tentative D call TRBD1 (5 bases). The CDR3 is CAAKDSYNEQFF. CDR3 coding DNA: TGTGCCGCCAAAGACAGTTACAATGAGCAGTTCTTC.